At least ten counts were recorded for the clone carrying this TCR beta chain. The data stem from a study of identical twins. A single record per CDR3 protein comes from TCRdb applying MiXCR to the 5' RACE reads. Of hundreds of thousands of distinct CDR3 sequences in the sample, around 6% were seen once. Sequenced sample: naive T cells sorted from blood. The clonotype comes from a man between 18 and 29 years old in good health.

The CDR3 is CASSLGTGSDTQYF. DNA for the CDR3: TGTGCCAGCAGCTTAGGGACAGGGTCAGATACGCAGTATTTT. The chain recombines TRBV7-6 with TRBJ2-3, with 8 bases that match TRBD1. The CDR3 spans 14 residues. After removal of 1 base from V and 4 bases from J, the junction contained 1 base not matched to a gene. Germline assignment: CDR1 SGHVS and CDR2 FNYEAQ.